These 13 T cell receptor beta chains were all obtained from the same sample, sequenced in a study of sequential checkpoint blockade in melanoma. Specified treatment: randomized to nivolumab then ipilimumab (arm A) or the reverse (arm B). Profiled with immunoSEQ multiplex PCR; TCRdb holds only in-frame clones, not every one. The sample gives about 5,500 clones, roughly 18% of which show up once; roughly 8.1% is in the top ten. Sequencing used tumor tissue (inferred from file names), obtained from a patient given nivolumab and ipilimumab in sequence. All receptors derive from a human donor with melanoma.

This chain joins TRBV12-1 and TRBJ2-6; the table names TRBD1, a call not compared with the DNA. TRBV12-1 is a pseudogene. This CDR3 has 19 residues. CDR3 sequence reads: CASSPRGQQTDAGANVLTF. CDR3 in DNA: TGTGCCAGCAGCCCCAGGGGGCAGCAAACCGATGCTGGGGCCAACGTCCTGACTTTC.

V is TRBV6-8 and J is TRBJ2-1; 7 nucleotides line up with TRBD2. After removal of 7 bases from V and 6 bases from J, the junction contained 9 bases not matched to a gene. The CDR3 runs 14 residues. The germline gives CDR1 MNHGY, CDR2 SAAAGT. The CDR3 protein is CASMAPGGPNEQFF. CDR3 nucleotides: TGTGCCAGCATGGCCCCGGGAGGACCCAATGAGCAGTTCTTC.

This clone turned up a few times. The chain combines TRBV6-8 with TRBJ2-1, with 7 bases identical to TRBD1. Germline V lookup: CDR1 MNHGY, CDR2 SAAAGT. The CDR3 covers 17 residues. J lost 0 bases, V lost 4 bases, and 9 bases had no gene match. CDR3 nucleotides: TGTGCCAGCAGTTCCGCAGAGGGGGCGAGCTCCTACAATGAGCAGTTCTTC. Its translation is CASSSAEGASSYNEQFF.

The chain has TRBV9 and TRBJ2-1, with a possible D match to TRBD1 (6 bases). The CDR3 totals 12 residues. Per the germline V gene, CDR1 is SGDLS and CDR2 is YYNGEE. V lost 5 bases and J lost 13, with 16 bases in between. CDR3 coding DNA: TGTGCCAGCAGTCAGGACAGTAGCCAACAGTTCTTC. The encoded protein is CASSQDSSQQFF.

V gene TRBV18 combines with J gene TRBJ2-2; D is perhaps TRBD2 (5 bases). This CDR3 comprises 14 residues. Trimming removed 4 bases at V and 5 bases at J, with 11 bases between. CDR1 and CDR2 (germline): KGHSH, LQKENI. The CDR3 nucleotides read TGTGCCAGCTCACTGGGCCGCGGGACCGGGGAGCTGTTTTTT. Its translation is CASSLGRGTGELFF.

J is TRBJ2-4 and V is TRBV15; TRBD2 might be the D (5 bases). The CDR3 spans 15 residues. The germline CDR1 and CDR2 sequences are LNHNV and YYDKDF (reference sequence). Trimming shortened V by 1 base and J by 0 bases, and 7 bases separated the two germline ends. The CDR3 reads CATSRATKAKNIQYF. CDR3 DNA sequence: TGTGCCACCAGCAGAGCGACTAAAGCCAAAAACATTCAGTACTTC.

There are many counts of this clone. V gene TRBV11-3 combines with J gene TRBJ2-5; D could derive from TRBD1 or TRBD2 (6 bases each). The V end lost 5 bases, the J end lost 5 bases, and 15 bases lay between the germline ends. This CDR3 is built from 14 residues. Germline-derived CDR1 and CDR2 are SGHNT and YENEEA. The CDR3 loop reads CASSQGRGRETQYF. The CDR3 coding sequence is TGTGCCAGCAGCCAGGGGCGGGGCCGGGAGACCCAGTACTTC.

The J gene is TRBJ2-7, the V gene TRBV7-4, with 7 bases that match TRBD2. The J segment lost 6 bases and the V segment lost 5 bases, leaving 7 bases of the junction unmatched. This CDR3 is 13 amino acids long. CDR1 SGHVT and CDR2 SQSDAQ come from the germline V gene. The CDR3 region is CASSRDYQTEQYF. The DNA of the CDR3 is TGTGCCAGCAGCCGGGACTACCAGACCGAGCAGTACTTC.

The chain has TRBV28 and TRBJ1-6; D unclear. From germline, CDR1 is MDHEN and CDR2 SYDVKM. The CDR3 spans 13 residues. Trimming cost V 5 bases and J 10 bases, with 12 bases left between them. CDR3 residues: CASSPDARSPLHF. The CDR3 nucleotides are TGTGCCAGCAGTCCTGATGCTCGGTCACCCCTCCACTTT.

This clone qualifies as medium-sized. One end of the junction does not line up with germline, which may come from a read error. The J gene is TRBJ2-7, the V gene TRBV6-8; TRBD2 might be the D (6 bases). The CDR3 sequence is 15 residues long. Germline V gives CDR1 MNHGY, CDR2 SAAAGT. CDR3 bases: TGTGCCATCAGTGGGCCAGATCGGGGGTTCTACGAGCAGTACTTC. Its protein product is CAISGPDRGFYEQYF.

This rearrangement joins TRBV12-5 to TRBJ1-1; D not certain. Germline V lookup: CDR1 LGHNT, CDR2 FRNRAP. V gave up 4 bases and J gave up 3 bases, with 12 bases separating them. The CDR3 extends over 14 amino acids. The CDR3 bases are TGTGCTAGTGGTTCCTCATTTGGGGACACTGAAGCTTTCTTT. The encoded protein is CASGSSFGDTEAFF.

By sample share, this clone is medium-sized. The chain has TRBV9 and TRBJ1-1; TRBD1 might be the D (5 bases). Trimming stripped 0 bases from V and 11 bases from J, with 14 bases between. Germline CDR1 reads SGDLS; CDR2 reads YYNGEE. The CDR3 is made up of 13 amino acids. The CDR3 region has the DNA TGTGCCAGCAGCGTAGCGGGTGGGGCCGATGCTTTCTTT. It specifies CASSVAGGADAFF.

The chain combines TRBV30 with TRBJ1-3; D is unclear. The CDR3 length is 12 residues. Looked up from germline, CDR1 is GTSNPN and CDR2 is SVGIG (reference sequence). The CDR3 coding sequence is TGTGCTCACGCAGAGTCTGGAAACACCATATATTTT. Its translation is CAHAESGNTIYF.